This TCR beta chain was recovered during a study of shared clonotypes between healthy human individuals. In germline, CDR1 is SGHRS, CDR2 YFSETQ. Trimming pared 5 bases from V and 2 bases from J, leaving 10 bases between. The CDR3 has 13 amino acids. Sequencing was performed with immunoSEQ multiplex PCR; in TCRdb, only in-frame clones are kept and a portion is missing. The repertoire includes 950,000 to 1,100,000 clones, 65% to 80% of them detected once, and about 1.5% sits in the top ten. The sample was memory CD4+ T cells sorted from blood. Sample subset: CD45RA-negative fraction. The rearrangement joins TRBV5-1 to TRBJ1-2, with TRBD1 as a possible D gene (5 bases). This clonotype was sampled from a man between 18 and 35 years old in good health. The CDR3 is CASRSTVNYGYTF. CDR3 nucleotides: TGCGCCAGCAGATCGACAGTCAACTATGGCTACACCTTC.